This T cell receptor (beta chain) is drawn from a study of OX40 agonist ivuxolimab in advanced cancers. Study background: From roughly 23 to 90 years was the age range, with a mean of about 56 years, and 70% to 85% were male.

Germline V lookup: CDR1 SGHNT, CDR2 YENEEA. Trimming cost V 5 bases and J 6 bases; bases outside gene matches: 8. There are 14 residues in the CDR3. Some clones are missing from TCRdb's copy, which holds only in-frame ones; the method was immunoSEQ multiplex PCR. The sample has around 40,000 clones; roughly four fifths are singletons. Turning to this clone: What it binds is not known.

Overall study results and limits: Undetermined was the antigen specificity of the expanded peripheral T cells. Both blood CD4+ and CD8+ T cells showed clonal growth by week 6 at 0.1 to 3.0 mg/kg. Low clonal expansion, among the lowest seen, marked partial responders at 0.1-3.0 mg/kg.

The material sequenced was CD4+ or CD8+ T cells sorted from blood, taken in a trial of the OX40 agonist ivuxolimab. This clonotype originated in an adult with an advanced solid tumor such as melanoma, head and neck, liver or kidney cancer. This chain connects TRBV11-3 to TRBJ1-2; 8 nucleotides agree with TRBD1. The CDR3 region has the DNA TGTGCCAGCAGCCCGACCAGGGGGCAAGATGGCTACACCTTC. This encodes CASSPTRGQDGYTF.